The rows below give T cell receptor beta chains drawn from one sample of a study of OX40 agonist ivuxolimab in advanced cancers. The table came from immunoSEQ multiplex PCR; TCRdb's copy has only in-frame clones and leaves some out. The sample consists of around 80,000 clones, roughly 88% of them appearing once. This specimen consisted of CD4+ or CD8+ T cells sorted from blood, obtained in a trial of the OX40 agonist ivuxolimab. The receptors shown here come from an adult with an advanced solid tumor such as melanoma, head and neck, liver or kidney cancer. CDR3s include the opening cysteine and the closing phenylalanine or tryptophan. D genes are given only for firm matches. The size entry is marked missing in some rows and otherwise reads once, few, many or a size class.

J | size | V | D | CDR3 | DNA
TRBJ1-5 | - | TRBV7-2 | - | CASSLQGPNNQPQHF | TGTGCCAGCAGCTTGCAGGGGCCCAATAATCAGCCCCAGCATTTT
TRBJ1-2 | few | TRBV6-5 | - | CASRSNYGDMYGYTF | TGTGCCAGCAGATCGAACTACGGGGATATGTATGGCTACACCTTC
TRBJ2-4 | few | TRBV6-6 | - | CASSYSDRENIQYF | TGTGCCAGCAGTTACTCTGACAGAGAAAACATTCAGTACTTC
TRBJ1-1 | - | TRBV4-3 | TRBD1 | CASSQVDRENTEAFF | TGCGCCAGCAGCCAAGTAGACAGGGAAAACACTGAAGCTTTCTTT
TRBJ2-4 | - | TRBV7-9 | - | CASSTGGLAGMSKNIQYF | TGTGCCAGCAGTACAGGGGGGCTAGCGGGGATGTCCAAAAACATTCAGTACTTC
TRBJ2-1 | - | TRBV5-1 | TRBD1 | CASSLHGQGVYNEQFF | TGCGCCAGCAGCTTGCACGGACAGGGGGTCTACAATGAGCAGTTCTTC
TRBJ1-5 | - | TRBV6-5 | - | CASSWGSNQPQHF | TGTGCCAGCAGCTGGGGGAGCAATCAGCCCCAGCATTTT
TRBJ2-5 | - | TRBV19 | - | CASSPPGPTVGTQYF | TGTGCCAGTAGTCCCCCGGGACCAACGGTGGGGACCCAGTACTTC
TRBJ2-6 | - | TRBV9 | - | CASSVVGPGANVLTF | TGTGCCAGCAGCGTAGTGGGGCCTGGGGCCAACGTCCTGACTTTC
TRBJ2-7 | - | TRBV18 | - | CASSPLGYEQYF | TGTGCCAGCTCACCACTGGGCTACGAGCAGTACTTC
TRBJ2-2 | - | TRBV7-6 | TRBD2 | CASSLRLAGDTGELFF | TGTGCCAGCAGCTTACGACTAGCGGGGGATACCGGGGAGCTGTTTTTT
TRBJ2-1 | - | TRBV7-6 | - | CASSLGVAVLNEQFF | TGTGCCAGCAGCTTAGGAGTAGCGGTCCTCAATGAGCAGTTCTTC
TRBJ2-2 | - | TRBV5-1 | TRBD1 | CASSIGQAPGELFF | TGCGCCAGCAGCATAGGACAGGCCCCCGGGGAGCTGTTTTTT
TRBJ1-5 | - | TRBV19 | TRBD1 | CASSPEGASNQPQHF | TGTGCCAGTAGTCCCGAGGGGGCGAGCAATCAGCCCCAGCATTTT
TRBJ2-3 | - | TRBV11-2 | TRBD1 | CASSPWTGGTDTQYF | TGTGCCAGCAGCCCCTGGACAGGAGGCACAGATACGCAGTATTTT
TRBJ2-1 | - | TRBV6-1 | - | CASSGTWSLNEQFF | TGTGCCAGCAGTGGGACCTGGAGTCTGAATGAGCAGTTCTTC
TRBJ2-2 | - | TRBV7-9 | - | CASSHTDVLAGELFF | TGTGCCAGCAGCCACACCGACGTCCTCGCCGGGGAGCTGTTTTTT
TRBJ1-1 | - | TRBV30 | TRBD1 | CAWSDDRVEAFF | TGTGCCTGGAGTGACGACAGGGTTGAAGCTTTCTTT
TRBJ2-2 | once | TRBV7-2 | - | CASRTRGGPNTGELFF | TGTGCCAGCAGAACAAGGGGGGGCCCGAACACCGGGGAGCTGTTTTTT
TRBJ2-5 | - | TRBV7-9 | TRBD2 | CASSLAQGLARGETQYF | TGTGCCAGCAGCTTAGCGCAGGGACTAGCGAGGGGTGAGACCCAGTACTTC
TRBJ2-5 | - | TRBV2 | - | CASSWQTNKETQYF | TGTGCCAGCAGTTGGCAGACGAACAAAGAGACCCAGTACTTC
TRBJ2-7 | - | TRBV18 | TRBD1 | CASRGTNQVRDSGYEQYF | TGTGCCAGCCGCGGAACGAATCAGGTTAGGGACAGCGGCTACGAGCAGTACTTC
TRBJ1-4 | - | TRBV28 | - | CASKQGNEKLFF | TGTGCCAGTAAACAGGGAAATGAAAAACTGTTTTTT